Below are 9 T cell receptor beta chains sequenced from a single sample in a study of OX40 agonist ivuxolimab in advanced cancers. Method: immunoSEQ multiplex PCR; TCRdb's copy keeps in-frame clones and lacks some. Of fewer than 55,000 clones detected, less than 90% appear once; the ten largest clones hold 6% to 7%. Material: CD4+ or CD8+ T cells sorted from blood, obtained in a trial of the OX40 agonist ivuxolimab. Every receptor here comes from an adult with an advanced solid tumor such as melanoma, head and neck, liver or kidney cancer.

The chain joins TRBV27 to TRBJ1-2; D is ambiguous. Trimming left V 7 bases short and J 5 bases short, with 17 bases between. Looked up from germline, CDR1 is MNHEY and CDR2 is SMNVEV (reference sequence). The CDR3 runs to 14 residues. The CDR3 region has the DNA TGTGCCAGCACCCTATTAAATGGAGGGTATGGCTACACCTTC. Translated: CASTLLNGGYGYTF.

The genes are TRBV5-1 and TRBJ2-5, with D possibly being TRBD2 (6 bases). Trimming took off 5 bases at V and 5 bases at J, with 13 bases between the two ends. CDR3 size: 13 residues. In germline, CDR1 is SGHRS, CDR2 YFSETQ. In nucleotides, the CDR3 is TGCGCCAGCAGGGCGGGGCCTGGGGAGACCCAGTACTTC. Its translation is CASRAGPGETQYF. Supplemented by reference TRBV5-1 and TRBJ2-5, the full variable domain reads KAGVTQTPRYLIKTRGQQVTLSCSPISGHRSVSWYQQTPGQGLQFLFEYFSETQRNKGNFPGRFSGRQFSNSRSEMNVSTLELGDSALYLCASRAGPGETQYFGPGTRLLVL.

The CDR3 nucleotides read TGTGCCAGCAGCGTAGCTACGGTGGGGGAGGGTTATGGCTACACCTTC. Translation gives CASSVATVGEGYGYTF. The rearrangement joins TRBV9 to TRBJ1-2; a weak D match, TRBD1 (5 bases). CDR3 length: 16 amino acids. From germline, CDR1 is SGDLS and CDR2 YYNGEE. The ends were cut back, 0 bases at V and 5 bases at J, with 17 bases in the middle.

This clone was found a few times. V gene TRBV4-2 combines with J gene TRBJ2-1, with D possibly TRBD2 on 6 matching bases. This CDR3 spans 18 amino acids. V was clipped by 5 bases and J by 0 bases, with 20 bases between them. CDR1 and CDR2 (germline): LGHNA, YNFKEQ. This chain's CDR3 is CASSLEGFTGDSYNEQFF. CDR3 in DNA: TGTGCCAGCAGCTTAGAGGGCTTTACGGGAGACTCCTACAATGAGCAGTTCTTC.

This clone was seen a single time. The V call is TRBV28, the J call TRBJ1-5; D gene ambiguous. The CDR3 has 13 amino acids. Germline V gene sequence: CDR1 MDHEN, CDR2 SYDVKM. Deletions cut 7 bases from V and 0 bases from J, with 7 bases between. CDR3 residues: CASNVNSNQPQHF. Written as DNA, the CDR3 is TGTGCCAGCAACGTAAATAGCAATCAGCCCCAGCATTTT.

This clone has only a few counts. V gene TRBV7-9 combines with J gene TRBJ1-5; no clear D gene. Trimming took 6 bases from V and 2 from J, leaving 5 bases between them. The germline V gene has CDR1 SEHNR and CDR2 FQNEAQ (reference sequence). The CDR3 runs to 12 residues. The CDR3 nucleotides read TGTGCCAGCAGATCAGGCAATCAGCCCCAGCATTTT. This codes for CASRSGNQPQHF.

V gene TRBV5-5 combines with J gene TRBJ1-6; unclear D gene. The V gene's germline CDR1 is SGHKS and CDR2 YYEKEE (reference sequence). The CDR3 covers 17 residues. Deletions cut 0 bases from V and 0 bases from J, with 10 bases between. The CDR3 is CASSLGISGSYNSPLHF. As DNA, the CDR3 is TGTGCCAGCAGCTTGGGGATCTCCGGCTCCTATAATTCACCCCTCCACTTT.

This rearrangement joins TRBV11-2 to TRBJ1-4, with D tentatively TRBD1 (6 bases). The CDR3 is 15 amino acids. Trimming removed 5 bases at V and 0 bases at J, with 10 bases between. The germline CDR1 and CDR2 sequences are SGHAT and FQNNGV. Written as DNA, the CDR3 is TGTGCCAGCAGCGGTCGGACAGCAACTAATGAAAAACTGTTTTTT. Translating gives CASSGRTATNEKLFF.

This sequence joins TRBV14 and TRBJ2-1; 10 nucleotides line up with TRBD2. This CDR3 is 15 amino acids long. Trimming cost V 0 bases and J 7 bases; bases outside gene matches: 3. Germline V gene lookup returns CDR1 SGHDN and CDR2 FVKESK. This CDR3 is CASSQEAGGPNEQFF. In DNA form, the CDR3 reads TGTGCCAGCAGCCAAGAAGCGGGAGGGCCGAATGAGCAGTTCTTC.